A selection of T cell receptor beta chains follows, all from one sample in a study of cytomegalovirus exposure and HLA in healthy donors. The protocol was immunoSEQ multiplex PCR, while the TCRdb copy is restricted to in-frame clones and leaves out a portion. Here the sample spans about 110,000 clones, around 75% being singletons. The source material was PBMCs. The receptors were sampled from a female donor in good health and CMV-seronegative. CDR3s leave out the opening cysteine and the closing phenylalanine or tryptophan. The order of the fields is CDR3 length, J gene, clone size, V gene, CDR3 protein. Not all rows give a size; the values are once, few, many and, for expanded clones, a class.

11	TRBJ2-1	few	TRBV28	ASKADGYNEQF
10	-	-	TRBV6-6	ASSRTSHEQY
12	TRBJ2-7	few	TRBV10-1	ASSETSRAYEQY
13	TRBJ1-2	-	TRBV4-3	ASSQDPNRGYGYT
9	TRBJ2-7	-	TRBV20-1	SARAGYEQY
10	TRBJ1-5	-	TRBV6-1	ASRQGDQPQH
10	TRBJ2-7	-	TRBV2	ASKRGTYEQY
13	TRBJ2-3	-	TRBV5-4	ASSLYLSSGDTQY
12	TRBJ2-7	few	TRBV6-5	ASRGTSGTYEQY
11	TRBJ2-1	-	TRBV5-4	ASSLGGVNEQF
12	TRBJ2-1	-	TRBV2	ASSAGLLYNEQF
18	TRBJ2-3	-	TRBV5-3	ARSLPVVAGHQQGTDTQY
12	TRBJ2-5	-	TRBV27	ASAGGVALQTQY
16	TRBJ2-2	-	TRBV19	ASSIILAGVSNTGELF
16	TRBJ1-5	-	TRBV7-8	ASSLERVSGYSNQPQH
12	TRBJ2-3	-	TRBV7-9	ASSLMGGTDTQY
10	TRBJ2-5	-	TRBV11-2	ASGLRGETQY
11	TRBJ2-7	-	TRBV25-1	ASTGDKSYEQY
10	TRBJ1-2	-	TRBV29-1	SVDRGSYGYT
11	TRBJ1-1	few	TRBV30	AWRQALNTEAF
13	TRBJ2-1	-	TRBV7-8	ASSLSTSGINEQF
14	TRBJ2-7	-	TRBV28	ASSFQRRQSSYEQY
14	TRBJ1-1	-	TRBV11-3	ASSLEIQGGGPEAF
12	TRBJ1-1	-	TRBV6-1	ASSGQGVNTEAF
10	TRBJ2-4	few	TRBV4-2	ASRFNRDRVY
13	TRBJ2-2	-	TRBV7-6	ASNRLADGAGELF
12	TRBJ2-3	-	TRBV5-8	ASSYDGETDTQY
14	TRBJ2-3	few	TRBV4-2	ASSQGAGGETDTQY
16	TRBJ2-7	few	TRBV5-1	ASSLSGFRRLDSYEQY
16	TRBJ2-1	-	TRBV7-6	ASSLVSQQRLAGGEQF
14	TRBJ2-1	-	TRBV7-2	ASSLSGRGSYNEQF
12	TRBJ1-5	-	TRBV4-1	ASSLGVSNQPQH
12	TRBJ1-6	-	TRBV6-6	ASSPGQGNSPLH
12	TRBJ2-1	few	TRBV6-5	ASSYSKVAAPQF
12	TRBJ2-7	-	TRBV15	ATSRGAGIDEQY
13	TRBJ2-1	-	TRBV7-3	ASSLRASGWNEQF
13	TRBJ1-2	-	TRBV28	ASSTPRGVHYGYT
18	TRBJ2-3	-	TRBV12-5	ASGNPGQGSIDACTDTQY
14	TRBJ1-5	-	TRBV28	ASSLFCPGRNQPQH
11	TRBJ2-2	-	TRBV10-3	AIEVQSTGELF
13	TRBJ2-1	-	TRBV2	ASSRQGSSYNEQF
12	TRBJ1-6	once	TRBV10-1	ASSQTASNSPLH
14	TRBJ2-7	-	TRBV9	ASSPTLGGSSYEQY
13	TRBJ2-5	-	TRBV5-4	ASSPGTGPLETQY
15	TRBJ1-2	-	TRBV2	ASRDGGLKDLLRGYT
12	TRBJ1-1	-	TRBV10-2	ASSAQIENTEAF
12	TRBJ1-1	few	TRBV6-1	ASTTDRGGTEAF
14	TRBJ2-7	once	TRBV4-1	ASSQDLASGIYEQY
10	TRBJ2-2	-	TRBV19	ASITNTGELF
12	TRBJ2-7	-	TRBV19	ASSIGLGNYEQY
12	TRBJ2-5	-	TRBV30	AWSVMAGQETQY
11	TRBJ2-1	-	TRBV4-3	ASSQIRQGEQF
13	TRBJ2-5	few	TRBV7-9	ASSASRLGRETQY
11	TRBJ2-3	-	TRBV15	ATSSTSLNTQY
10	TRBJ2-5	-	TRBV19	ASSNSRETQY